The rows below give T cell receptor beta chains drawn from one sample of a study of blood T cell repertoires in COVID-19. Some clones are missing from TCRdb's copy, which holds only in-frame ones; the method was immunoSEQ multiplex PCR. The sample holds 150,000 or so clones, approximately 85% seen once. The sample consisted of peripheral blood. The source of these receptors is a man in his fifties or sixties with COVID-19, enrolled during active disease. Both conserved end residues are part of each CDR3. Each record gives: J gene, D gene, CDR3 length, V gene, clone size, CDR3 protein, CDR3 DNA. A D gene is named only where the DNA matches it firmly. Size values are once, few and many counts, or a class for expanded clones, and some rows have none.

J gene: TRBJ1-2; D gene: TRBD1; CDR3 length: 12; V gene: TRBV12-3/TRBV12-4; clone size: .; CDR3 protein: CASTWGTAGYTF; CDR3 DNA: TGTGCCAGCACCTGGGGGACAGCTGGCTACACCTTC
J gene: TRBJ2-3; D gene: .; CDR3 length: 14; V gene: TRBV5-1; clone size: .; CDR3 protein: CASSSLGRGDTQYF; CDR3 DNA: TGCGCCAGCAGCTCGCTGGGTAGGGGAGATACGCAGTATTTT
J gene: TRBJ2-2; D gene: TRBD1; CDR3 length: 14; V gene: TRBV7-2; clone size: .; CDR3 protein: CASSTTGGTGELFF; CDR3 DNA: TGTGCCAGCAGCACCACAGGGGGAACCGGGGAGCTGTTTTTT
J gene: TRBJ1-5; D gene: .; CDR3 length: 15; V gene: TRBV7-9; clone size: .; CDR3 protein: CASPECPTGNQPQHF; CDR3 DNA: TGTGCCAGCCCCGAATGCCCCACAGGGAATCAGCCCCAGCATTTT
J gene: TRBJ1-5; D gene: .; CDR3 length: 13; V gene: TRBV11-2; clone size: .; CDR3 protein: CASSFADTGGQHF; CDR3 DNA: TGTGCCAGCAGCTTCGCAGACACAGGCGGCCAGCATTTT
J gene: TRBJ2-7; D gene: .; CDR3 length: 13; V gene: TRBV28; clone size: .; CDR3 protein: CASSLLRDSEQYF; CDR3 DNA: TGTGCCAGCAGTTTACTCAGGGATAGCGAGCAGTACTTC
J gene: TRBJ1-2; D gene: .; CDR3 length: 13; V gene: TRBV6-5; clone size: .; CDR3 protein: CASTKTANYGYTF; CDR3 DNA: TGTGCCAGCACCAAGACTGCTAACTATGGCTACACCTTC
J gene: TRBJ1-4; D gene: .; CDR3 length: 13; V gene: TRBV19; clone size: .; CDR3 protein: CASRQGVHEKLFF; CDR3 DNA: TGTGCCAGTAGACAGGGAGTCCATGAAAAACTGTTTTTT
J gene: TRBJ1-5; D gene: TRBD1; CDR3 length: 13; V gene: TRBV3-1/TRBV3-2; clone size: once; CDR3 protein: CASSHRGGQPQHF; CDR3 DNA: TGTGCCAGCAGTCACAGGGGCGGGCAGCCCCAGCATTTT
J gene: TRBJ1-2; D gene: .; CDR3 length: 14; V gene: TRBV7-8; clone size: .; CDR3 protein: CASSAGRGSYGYTF; CDR3 DNA: TGTGCCAGCAGCGCGGGACGGGGGTCCTATGGCTACACCTTC
J gene: TRBJ2-1; D gene: TRBD2; CDR3 length: 17; V gene: TRBV18; clone size: .; CDR3 protein: CASSGTSGGGTYNEQFF; CDR3 DNA: TGTGCCAGCTCCGGGACTAGCGGGGGAGGAACCTACAATGAGCAGTTCTTC
J gene: TRBJ1-2; D gene: .; CDR3 length: 14; V gene: TRBV4-1; clone size: .; CDR3 protein: CASSQDPSTAGYTF; CDR3 DNA: TGCGCCAGCAGCCAAGATCCCTCGACAGCTGGCTACACCTTC
J gene: TRBJ1-2; D gene: TRBD1; CDR3 length: 15; V gene: TRBV5-1; clone size: few; CDR3 protein: CASRPPGTGGGGYTF; CDR3 DNA: TGCGCCAGCAGACCCCCCGGGACAGGGGGTGGTGGCTACACCTTC
J gene: TRBJ2-3; D gene: .; CDR3 length: 13; V gene: TRBV19; clone size: once; CDR3 protein: CASNEGTTDTQYF; CDR3 DNA: TGTGCCAGTAACGAGGGAACCACAGATACGCAGTATTTT
J gene: TRBJ2-6; D gene: .; CDR3 length: 13; V gene: TRBV5-1; clone size: .; CDR3 protein: CASSFGGANVLTF; CDR3 DNA: TGCGCCAGCAGCTTCGGTGGGGCCAACGTCCTGACTTTC
J gene: TRBJ2-1; D gene: TRBD2; CDR3 length: 16; V gene: TRBV19; clone size: .; CDR3 protein: CASRLGGSGSYNEQFF; CDR3 DNA: TGTGCCAGTAGGCTGGGCGGGAGTGGGTCCTACAATGAGCAGTTCTTC
J gene: TRBJ1-1; D gene: .; CDR3 length: 15; V gene: TRBV19; clone size: .; CDR3 protein: CASSINRRTNTEAFF; CDR3 DNA: TGTGCCAGTAGTATCAATCGACGGACAAACACTGAAGCTTTCTTT
J gene: TRBJ2-3; D gene: TRBD1; CDR3 length: 16; V gene: TRBV7-2; clone size: .; CDR3 protein: CASSLGGQGVTDTQYF; CDR3 DNA: TGTGCCAGCAGCTTAGGTGGCCAGGGGGTCACAGATACGCAGTATTTT
J gene: TRBJ1-2; D gene: .; CDR3 length: 14; V gene: TRBV14; clone size: .; CDR3 protein: CASSQDGSGVGYTF; CDR3 DNA: TGTGCCAGCAGCCAAGATGGCAGCGGGGTTGGCTACACCTTC
J gene: TRBJ2-1; D gene: .; CDR3 length: 15; V gene: TRBV6-2/TRBV6-3; clone size: .; CDR3 protein: CASSPRAELHNEQFF; CDR3 DNA: TGTGCCAGCAGTCCCAGGGCAGAGCTACACAATGAGCAGTTCTTC
J gene: TRBJ2-7; D gene: TRBD1; CDR3 length: 13; V gene: TRBV29-1; clone size: .; CDR3 protein: CSGTGTGGYEQYF; CDR3 DNA: TGCAGCGGGACGGGGACAGGGGGCTACGAGCAGTACTTC
J gene: TRBJ2-7; D gene: .; CDR3 length: 12; V gene: TRBV7-2; clone size: .; CDR3 protein: CASSSRVGEQYF; CDR3 DNA: TGTGCCAGCAGCTCCAGGGTTGGCGAGCAGTACTTC
J gene: TRBJ1-2; D gene: .; CDR3 length: 13; V gene: TRBV7-2; clone size: .; CDR3 protein: CASSSGQNYGYTF; CDR3 DNA: TGTGCCAGCAGCTCCGGACAGAACTATGGCTACACCTTC
J gene: TRBJ1-2; D gene: .; CDR3 length: 13; V gene: TRBV5-1; clone size: many; CDR3 protein: CASSTGGNYGYTF; CDR3 DNA: TGCGCCAGCAGCACCGGGGGAAACTATGGCTACACCTTC
J gene: TRBJ1-5; D gene: TRBD1; CDR3 length: 17; V gene: TRBV6-4; clone size: .; CDR3 protein: CASSDETGTGGGQPQHF; CDR3 DNA: TGTGCCAGCAGTGACGAGACCGGGACAGGGGGCGGGCAGCCCCAGCATTTT
J gene: TRBJ2-5; D gene: .; CDR3 length: 12; V gene: TRBV12-3/TRBV12-4; clone size: .; CDR3 protein: CASSRDIETQYF; CDR3 DNA: TGTGCCAGCAGTAGGGACATAGAGACCCAGTACTTC
J gene: TRBJ1-1; D gene: TRBD1; CDR3 length: 14; V gene: TRBV9; clone size: .; CDR3 protein: CASTQGGLNTEAFF; CDR3 DNA: TGTGCCAGCACCCAGGGGGGACTGAACACTGAAGCTTTCTTT
J gene: TRBJ1-6; D gene: .; CDR3 length: 12; V gene: TRBV7-2; clone size: .; CDR3 protein: CASSRTNSPLHF; CDR3 DNA: TGTGCCAGCAGCAGAACAAATTCACCCCTCCACTTT
J gene: TRBJ2-7; D gene: TRBD1; CDR3 length: 14; V gene: TRBV14; clone size: .; CDR3 protein: CASSQEWTGDEQYF; CDR3 DNA: TGTGCCAGCAGCCAAGAGTGGACAGGGGACGAGCAGTACTTC
J gene: TRBJ2-6; D gene: .; CDR3 length: 16; V gene: TRBV7-2; clone size: .; CDR3 protein: CASSLVGVTGANVLTF; CDR3 DNA: TGTGCCAGCAGCTTAGTCGGGGTAACCGGGGCCAACGTCCTGACTTTC
J gene: TRBJ2-7; D gene: TRBD2; CDR3 length: 19; V gene: TRBV7-9; clone size: .; CDR3 protein: CASSLVEQITSGRSREQYF; CDR3 DNA: TGTGCCAGCAGCTTAGTCGAACAGATCACTAGCGGGAGATCTCGCGAGCAGTACTTC
J gene: TRBJ2-6; D gene: .; CDR3 length: 15; V gene: TRBV28; clone size: .; CDR3 protein: CASSIDFSGANVLTF; CDR3 DNA: TGTGCCAGCAGTATAGATTTCTCTGGGGCCAACGTCCTGACTTTC
J gene: TRBJ2-1; D gene: TRBD2; CDR3 length: 17; V gene: TRBV27; clone size: once; CDR3 protein: CASSRLAGVTSYNEQFF; CDR3 DNA: TGTGCCAGCAGTCGACTAGCGGGAGTTACCTCCTACAATGAGCAGTTCTTC
J gene: TRBJ2-7; D gene: TRBD2; CDR3 length: 14; V gene: TRBV6-2/TRBV6-3; clone size: .; CDR3 protein: CASSGTSIHYEQYF; CDR3 DNA: TGTGCCAGCAGCGGGACTAGTATACACTACGAGCAGTACTTC
J gene: TRBJ1-1; D gene: TRBD1; CDR3 length: 14; V gene: TRBV10-2; clone size: .; CDR3 protein: CASSRQGKNTEAFF; CDR3 DNA: TGCGCCAGCAGTCGACAGGGGAAGAACACTGAAGCTTTCTTT
J gene: TRBJ1-2; D gene: .; CDR3 length: 13; V gene: TRBV19; clone size: .; CDR3 protein: CASSFTGTPGYTF; CDR3 DNA: TGTGCCAGTAGCTTCACAGGGACCCCTGGCTACACCTTC
J gene: TRBJ2-7; D gene: TRBD1; CDR3 length: 15; V gene: TRBV6-5; clone size: .; CDR3 protein: CASKVEQGASYEQYF; CDR3 DNA: TGTGCCAGCAAGGTGGAACAGGGGGCCTCCTACGAGCAGTACTTC
J gene: TRBJ1-6; D gene: .; CDR3 length: 16; V gene: TRBV10-3; clone size: .; CDR3 protein: CAIKSTGSSYNSPLHF; CDR3 DNA: TGTGCCATCAAATCAACAGGTAGCTCCTATAATTCACCCCTCCACTTT